This record looks at one T cell receptor (beta chain) sequence and its context. Its antigen is undetermined. The sample originates from a study of cytomegalovirus exposure and HLA in healthy donors. Study-wide points: Some public TCRs appeared in many individuals, while most sequences were rare. According to a subsequent analysis, TCR clusters from the first cohort were inclined to appear together in the 120 validation repertoires.

The germline V gene encodes CDR1 ENHRY and CDR2 SYGVKD. CDR3 length: 15 amino acids. V lost 3 bases and J lost 2, with 13 bases in between. The validation cohort, a group of 130 or so subjects, included the donors and was separate from the roughly 700-subject first cohort. Sequencing used immunoSEQ multiplex PCR; TCRdb keeps in-frame clones, though not all of them. The sample lists 120,000 or so clones; approximately 92% were seen once. J is TRBJ1-1 and V is TRBV10-3, with D unclear. This clonotype was obtained from a woman aged 18-30 years in good health and CMV-seronegative. Sequencing input: PBMCs. This chain's CDR3 is CAISEWEGSNTEAFF. CDR3 nucleotides: TGTGCCATCAGTGAATGGGAGGGCTCTAACACTGAAGCTTTCTTT.